A single sample gave rise to the 27 T cell receptor beta chains below, sequenced in a study of control samples from healthy donors and cancer patients (dated by TCRdb to the early 2020s). Library generation was performed with the immunoSEQ multiplex PCR assay. Sourced from immuneACCESS, this table was stored by TCRdb with only in-frame sequences that have V and J called. A share of the clones is absent; for the studies checked, an unresolved V gene accounts for under half, and the remainder has no known explanation. The sample contains about 83,000 clones, about nine tenths of them found a single time. The biggest ten clones account for 15% to 20% of the sample. Specimen: blood. Every receptor here comes from a man between 45 and 60 years old in good health.

The V gene is TRBV19, the J gene TRBJ2-5, with TRBD1 matching 7 bases. The CDR3 runs to 13 residues. Germline V gives CDR1 LNHDA, CDR2 SQIVND (reference sequence). V shed 9 bases, J shed 2 bases, and the junction held 6 bases outside the gene matches. The CDR3 here is CASAGTAQETQYF. The DNA for the CDR3 is TGTGCCAGCGCAGGGACAGCTCAAGAGACCCAGTACTTC.

The chain is built from TRBV7-2 and TRBJ2-1, with 9 bases identical to TRBD2. The CDR3 extends over 16 amino acids. Germline CDR1 reads SGHTA; CDR2 reads FQGNSA. V shed 5 bases, J shed 5 bases, and the junction held 10 bases outside the gene matches. DNA of the CDR3: TGTGCCAGCAGCCCCCCCGGAAAGCGGGGGGACAATGAGCAGTTCTTC. Translating it yields CASSPPGKRGDNEQFF.

The V gene is TRBV9, the J gene TRBJ2-1; 9 bases match TRBD2. This CDR3 comprises 16 residues. Germline V CDR1 and CDR2: SGDLS, YYNGEE. Unmatched junction bases numbered 10, after V lost 0 bases and J lost 9 bases. Written as DNA, the CDR3 is TGTGCCAGCAGCGTAGCTGCGCGGGGGGGTTCAGGTGAGCAGTTCTTC. Translating it yields CASSVAARGGSGEQFF.

The table lists this clone with a count of one. This chain connects TRBV7-8 to TRBJ1-1; D is unresolved. Trimming pared 3 bases from V and 2 bases from J, leaving 4 bases between. Germline V gene lookup returns CDR1 SGHVS and CDR2 FQNEAQ. This CDR3 is built from 12 residues. CDR3 sequence: CASSFVNTEAFF. DNA for the CDR3: TGTGCCAGCAGCTTCGTCAACACTGAAGCTTTCTTT. Based on the CDR3 plus reference TRBV7-8 and TRBJ1-1, the full variable domain is GAGVSQSPRYKVAKRGQDVALRCDPISGHVSLFWYQQALGQGPEFLTYFQNEAQLDKSGLPSDRFFAERPEGSVSTLKIQRTQQEDSAVYLCASSFVNTEAFFGQGTRLTVV.

The rearrangement joins TRBV7-6 to TRBJ2-3, with 9 positions matching TRBD2. Germline V gives CDR1 SGHVS, CDR2 FNYEAQ. CDR3 size: 16 residues. After removal of 5 bases from V and 2 bases from J, the junction contained 8 bases not matched to a gene. CDR3 sequence: CASSPIAGALTDTQYF. The CDR3 region has the DNA TGTGCCAGCAGCCCTATAGCGGGGGCCCTCACAGATACGCAGTATTTT.

The chain couples TRBV7-9 to TRBJ2-3; unclear D gene. CDR3 length equals 13 residues. Germline assignment: CDR1 SEHNR and CDR2 FQNEAQ (reference sequence). Trimming cost V 5 bases and J 4 bases, with 10 bases left between them. CDR3 in DNA: TGTGCCAGCAGCACAGTCGAGGCAGATACGCAGTATTTT. This gives the protein CASSTVEADTQYF.

The genes are TRBV2 and TRBJ1-1; possibly TRBD1 for D (5 bases). The CDR3 is 15 amino acids. CDR1 is SNHLY, CDR2 FYNNEI, per germline. Trimming pared 2 bases from V and 4 bases from J, leaving 14 bases between. Here the CDR3 DNA reads TGTGCCAGCAGTGAACAAGGAGGGCAGGGCACTGAAGCTTTCTTT. Its protein is CASSEQGGQGTEAFF.

The chain links TRBV2 to TRBJ2-4, with 7 bases matching TRBD2. Germline CDR1 SNHLY, CDR2 FYNNEI. This CDR3 spans 18 amino acids. Trimming removed 0 bases from V and 8 bases from J; junction bases left unmatched: 16. The CDR3 spells CASSEALMPRGGRDIQYF. The CDR3, as DNA: TGTGCCAGCAGTGAAGCGCTTATGCCCCGCGGGGGAAGGGACATTCAGTACTTC.

This clone was seen just once. The chain couples TRBV11-2 to TRBJ2-2; D not certain. Germline V gene sequence: CDR1 SGHAT, CDR2 FQNNGV. There are 16 residues in the CDR3. Between the trimmed V and J ends, which lost 5 bases and 0 bases, there was a span of 13 bases. For the CDR3, the DNA is TGTGCCAGCAGCCCCAAAACTACCTCGAACACCGGGGAGCTGTTTTTT. Translating gives CASSPKTTSNTGELFF.

The chain is built from TRBV11-2 and TRBJ2-2; D uncertain. Germline CDR1 and CDR2: SGHAT and FQNNGV. The CDR3 spans 11 residues. Trimming left V 0 bases short and J 10 bases short, with 3 bases between. The CDR3 is CASSLEEELFF. The CDR3, as DNA: TGTGCCAGCAGCTTAGAGGAGGAGCTGTTTTTT.

CDR3 sequence reads: CASSLGQLDYGYTF. The DNA of the CDR3 is TGCGCCAGCAGCTTGGGACAGTTGGACTATGGCTACACCTTC. This chain joins TRBV5-1 and TRBJ1-2, with D possibly TRBD1 on 5 matching bases. Per the germline V gene, CDR1 is SGHRS and CDR2 is YFSETQ. Trimming took off 0 bases at V and 3 bases at J, with 9 bases between the two ends. The CDR3 has 14 residues.

J is TRBJ1-1 and V is TRBV19; TRBD1 agrees at 9 bases. Germline V gene lookup returns CDR1 LNHDA and CDR2 SQIVND (reference sequence). The CDR3 runs to 12 residues. V lost 8 bases to trimming and J lost 4 bases; unmatched junction nucleotides: 2. Here the CDR3 DNA reads TGTGCCAGTGAGGGACAGGGCACTGAAGCTTTCTTT. This codes for CASEGQGTEAFF.

V is TRBV7-2 and J is TRBJ2-1, with 12 bases aligning to TRBD1. The J segment lost 6 bases and the V segment lost 3 bases, leaving 3 bases of the junction unmatched. The CDR3 sequence is 15 residues long. CDR1 SGHTA and CDR2 FQGNSA come from the germline V gene. The CDR3 DNA is TGTGCCAGCAGCTTCCGGGACAGGGGGCTCAATGAGCAGTTCTTC. Translation: CASSFRDRGLNEQFF.

This clone has only a few counts. The chain employs TRBV20-1 and TRBJ2-7; maybe TRBD2 (5 bases). The V and J ends lost 6 bases and 2 bases respectively, with 8 bases between them. Germline V CDR1 and CDR2: DFQATT, SNEGSKA (reference sequence). CDR3 length: 11 amino acids. In DNA, the CDR3 is TGCAGTGCGGGAGAAACCTACGAGCAGTACTTC. Translated, it gives CSAGETYEQYF.

The chain is built from TRBV12-3 or TRBV12-4 and TRBJ1-5; a weak D match, TRBD1 (5 bases). The CDR3 consists of 13 residues. Trimming cost V 1 base and J 6 bases, with 7 bases left between them. CDR3 in DNA: TGTGCCAGCAGTTTAGGGGGGATTCAGCCCCAGCATTTT. Encoded protein: CASSLGGIQPQHF.

The chain employs TRBV2 and TRBJ2-7; D is uncertain. This CDR3 has 12 residues. Deletions cut 10 bases from V and 2 bases from J, with 12 bases between. Germline values: CDR1 SNHLY, CDR2 FYNNEI. The chain's CDR3 is CATSTVTYEQYF. As DNA, the CDR3 is TGTGCCACTTCGACTGTTACCTACGAGCAGTACTTC. Based on the CDR3 plus reference TRBV2 and TRBJ2-7, the full variable domain is EPEVTQTPSHQVTQMGQEVILRCVPISNHLYFYWYRQILGQKVEFLVSFYNNEISEKSEIFDDQFSVERPDGSNFTLKIRSTKLEDSAMYFCATSTVTYEQYFGPGTRLTVT.

The rearrangement uses TRBV24-1 and TRBJ2-5; no reliable D call. Germline V gene data show CDR1 as KGHDR and CDR2 as SFDVKD. Trimming left V 6 bases short and J 7 bases short, with 8 bases between. The CDR3 runs 11 residues. CDR3 DNA: TGTGCCACCAGTTTCTCGGGGACCCAGTACTTC. Translating gives CATSFSGTQYF.

This chain links TRBV5-1 with TRBJ2-6; a possible D gene is TRBD2 (6 bases). This CDR3 is 17 amino acids long. Trimming cost V 0 bases and J 0 bases, with 10 bases left between them. CDR1 is SGHRS, CDR2 YFSETQ, per germline. CDR3 in DNA: TGCGCCAGCAGCTTGGCCGGGGGTCGCTCTGGGGCCAACGTCCTGACTTTC. This codes for CASSLAGGRSGANVLTF.

CDR3 loop: CASSFQQGGIGAFF. The CDR3 coding sequence is TGTGCCAGCAGCTTTCAACAGGGAGGTATAGGAGCTTTCTTT. The V call is TRBV7-2, the J call TRBJ1-1; possible D gene TRBD1, 6 bases. Germline assignment: CDR1 SGHTA and CDR2 FQGNSA. The CDR3 spans 14 residues. Trimming cost V 3 bases and J 10 bases, with 18 bases left between them. Using reference TRBV7-2 and TRBJ1-1 for the parts outside the CDR3, the full variable domain is GAGVSQSPSNKVTEKGKDVELRCDPISGHTALYWYRQSLGQGLEFLIYFQGNSAPDKSGLPSDRFSAERTGGSVSTLTIQRTQQEDSAVYLCASSFQQGGIGAFFGQGTRLTVV.

This clone was seen a single time. The chain recombines TRBV5-5 with TRBJ2-3, with D possibly TRBD2 on 7 matching bases. The CDR3 sequence is 19 residues long. V lost 0 bases to trimming and J lost 1 base, with 21 bases between them. Germline CDR1 SGHKS, CDR2 YYEKEE (reference sequence). The CDR3 sequence is CASSLEALPRGARTDTQYF. The DNA for the CDR3 is TGTGCCAGCAGCTTGGAAGCGTTACCACGGGGGGCCCGCACAGATACGCAGTATTTT.

The chain links TRBV3-1 (or the pseudogene TRBV3-2) to TRBJ2-3, with 7 bases identical to TRBD1. Looked up from germline, CDR1 is LGHDT and CDR2 is YNNKEL (reference sequence). This CDR3 is built from 16 residues. V trimming: 4 bases; J trimming: 0 bases; junction bases outside the gene matches: 7. The CDR3: CASSRRTGFSTDTQYF. The CDR3 DNA is TGTGCCAGCAGCCGGAGGACAGGATTTAGCACAGATACGCAGTATTTT.

This chain connects TRBV6-5 to TRBJ2-1; maybe TRBD1 (7 bases). V was clipped by 5 bases and J by 2 bases, with 13 bases between them. CDR3 length equals 15 residues. Germline CDR1 and CDR2: MNHEY and SVGAGI. The CDR3 region is CASSRRGRPYNEQFF. CDR3 coding DNA: TGTGCCAGCAGTCGGAGGGGGCGACCCTACAATGAGCAGTTCTTC.

The chain joins TRBV24-1 to TRBJ1-1; D remains unclear. CDR1 KGHDR and CDR2 SFDVKD come from the germline V gene. Trimming took 9 bases from V and 4 from J, leaving 14 bases between them. CDR3 size: 13 residues. The CDR3 nucleotides are TGTGCCACCCAGCAGGAGTATGGCACTGAAGCTTTCTTT. Residues: CATQQEYGTEAFF.

This clone was seen once. V is TRBV11-2 and J is TRBJ2-2, with D uncertain. V shed 3 bases and J shed 1 base, with 9 bases lying between them. This CDR3 region has 15 residues. The germline V gene encodes CDR1 SGHAT and CDR2 FQNNGV. CDR3 sequence (DNA): TGTGCCAGCAGCTTCTTACAGAAGAACACCGGGGAGCTGTTTTTT. Translated, it gives CASSFLQKNTGELFF.

CDR3 bases: TGTGCCAGCAGTCCACTAGCCGAAGAGACCCAGTACTTC. It translates to CASSPLAEETQYF. The V and J genes are TRBV7-9 and TRBJ2-5; D perhaps matches TRBD2 (6 bases). The V gene lost 6 bases and the J gene lost 3 bases, with 11 bases spanning the gap. The CDR3 has 13 residues. Germline V gene data show CDR1 as SEHNR and CDR2 as FQNEAQ (reference sequence).

The chain combines TRBV4-1 with TRBJ1-5; D might be TRBD1 (5 bases). Germline V gives CDR1 MGHRA, CDR2 YSYEKL. This CDR3 is built from 16 residues. Trimming removed 5 bases at V and 0 bases at J, with 14 bases between. In DNA form, the CDR3 reads TGCGCCAGCAGCAAAGGAGGGGAGTATAGCAATCAGCCCCAGCATTTT. Translating gives CASSKGGEYSNQPQHF.

This clone has a handful of counts. The V gene is TRBV30, the J gene TRBJ2-5; 8 bases align to TRBD2. J was trimmed by 11 bases and V by 1 base; bases with no gene match: 9. Germline V CDR1 and CDR2: GTSNPN, SVGIG (reference sequence). The CDR3 runs 13 residues. This chain's CDR3 is CAWSGLGGERQYF. The CDR3 DNA is TGTGCCTGGAGTGGACTCGGGGGGGAAAGACAGTACTTC.